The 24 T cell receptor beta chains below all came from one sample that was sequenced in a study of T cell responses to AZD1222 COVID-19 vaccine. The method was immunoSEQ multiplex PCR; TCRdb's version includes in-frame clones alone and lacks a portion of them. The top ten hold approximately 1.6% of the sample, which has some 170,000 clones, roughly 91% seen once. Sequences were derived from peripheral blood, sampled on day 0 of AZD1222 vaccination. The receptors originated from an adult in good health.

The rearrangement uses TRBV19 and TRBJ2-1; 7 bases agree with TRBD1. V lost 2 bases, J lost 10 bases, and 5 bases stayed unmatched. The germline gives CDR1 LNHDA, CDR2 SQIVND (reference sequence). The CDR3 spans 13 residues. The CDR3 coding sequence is TGTGCCAGTAGTATAACAGGGGTGGGGGAGCAGTTCTTC. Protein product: CASSITGVGEQFF.

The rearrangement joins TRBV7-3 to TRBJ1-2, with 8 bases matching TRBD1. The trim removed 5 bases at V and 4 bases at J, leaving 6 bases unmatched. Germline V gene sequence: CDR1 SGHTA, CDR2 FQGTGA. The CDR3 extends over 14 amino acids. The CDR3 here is CASSPDRVGYGYTF. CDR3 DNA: TGTGCCAGCAGCCCGGACAGGGTTGGCTATGGCTACACCTTC.

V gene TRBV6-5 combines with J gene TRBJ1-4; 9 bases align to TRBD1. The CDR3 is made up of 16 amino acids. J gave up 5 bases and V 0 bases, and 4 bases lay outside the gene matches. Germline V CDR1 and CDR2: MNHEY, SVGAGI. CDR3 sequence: CASSYSSGQGNEKLFF. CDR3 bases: TGTGCCAGCAGTTACTCGTCCGGACAGGGGAATGAAAAACTGTTTTTT.

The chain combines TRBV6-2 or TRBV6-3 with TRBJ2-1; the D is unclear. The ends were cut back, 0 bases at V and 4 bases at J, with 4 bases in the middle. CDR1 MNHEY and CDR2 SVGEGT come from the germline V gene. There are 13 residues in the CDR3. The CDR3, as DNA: TGTGCCAGCAGTTACTCGGGGTACAATGAGCAGTTCTTC. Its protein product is CASSYSGYNEQFF.

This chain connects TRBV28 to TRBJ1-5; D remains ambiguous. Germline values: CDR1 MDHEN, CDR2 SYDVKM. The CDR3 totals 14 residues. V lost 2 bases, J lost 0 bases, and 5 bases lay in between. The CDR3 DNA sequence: TGTGCCAGCAGTTTAGAGGGTAGCAATCAGCCCCAGCATTTT. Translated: CASSLEGSNQPQHF.

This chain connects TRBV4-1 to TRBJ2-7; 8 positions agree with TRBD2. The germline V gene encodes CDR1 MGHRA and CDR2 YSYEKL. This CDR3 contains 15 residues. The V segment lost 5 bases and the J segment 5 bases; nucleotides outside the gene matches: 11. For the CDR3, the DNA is TGCGCCAGCAGCGCCCCGGGACTAGGATTGAACGAGCAGTACTTC. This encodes CASSAPGLGLNEQYF.

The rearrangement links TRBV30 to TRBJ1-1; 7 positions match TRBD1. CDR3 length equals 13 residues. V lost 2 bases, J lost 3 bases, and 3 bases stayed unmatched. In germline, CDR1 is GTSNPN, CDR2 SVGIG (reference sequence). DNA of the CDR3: TGTGCCTGGAGTTCTACAGGGGACACTGAAGCTTTCTTT. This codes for CAWSSTGDTEAFF.

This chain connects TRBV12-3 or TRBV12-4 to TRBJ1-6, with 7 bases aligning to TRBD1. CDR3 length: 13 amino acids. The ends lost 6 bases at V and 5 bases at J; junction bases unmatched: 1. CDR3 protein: CASRTGHNSPLHF. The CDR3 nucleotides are TGTGCCAGCAGGACAGGGCATAATTCACCCCTCCACTTT.

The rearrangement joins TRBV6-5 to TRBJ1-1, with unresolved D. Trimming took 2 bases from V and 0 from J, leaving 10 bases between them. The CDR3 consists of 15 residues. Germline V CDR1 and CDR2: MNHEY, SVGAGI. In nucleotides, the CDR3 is TGTGCCAGCAGTTACGGAGGCAGCATGAACACTGAAGCTTTCTTT. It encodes CASSYGGSMNTEAFF.

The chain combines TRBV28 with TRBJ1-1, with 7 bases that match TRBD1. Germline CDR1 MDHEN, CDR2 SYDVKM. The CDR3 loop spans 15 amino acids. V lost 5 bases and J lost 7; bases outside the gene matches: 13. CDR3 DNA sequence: TGTGCCAGCAGTCCCCCCTCGACAGGGAAAGGTGAAGCTTTCTTT. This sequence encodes CASSPPSTGKGEAFF.

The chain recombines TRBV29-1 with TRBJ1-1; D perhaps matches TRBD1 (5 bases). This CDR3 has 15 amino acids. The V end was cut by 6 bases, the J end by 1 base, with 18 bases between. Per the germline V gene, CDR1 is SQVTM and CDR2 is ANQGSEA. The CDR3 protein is CSVDRYGTANTEAFF. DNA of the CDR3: TGCAGCGTAGACCGATACGGGACGGCGAACACTGAAGCTTTCTTT. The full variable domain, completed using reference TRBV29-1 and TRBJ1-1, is SAVISQKPSRDICQRGTSLTIQCQVDSQVTMMFWYRQQPGQSLTLIATANQGSEATYESGFVIDKFPISRPNLTFSTLTVSNMSPEDSSIYLCSVDRYGTANTEAFFGQGTRLTVV.

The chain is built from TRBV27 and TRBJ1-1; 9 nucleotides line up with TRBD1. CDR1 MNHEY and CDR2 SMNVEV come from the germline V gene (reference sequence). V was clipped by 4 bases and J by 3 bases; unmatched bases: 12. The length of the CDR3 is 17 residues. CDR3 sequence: CASSSRGTGLRDTEAFF. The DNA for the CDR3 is TGTGCCAGCAGTTCGCGGGGGACAGGGCTCCGGGACACTGAAGCTTTCTTT.

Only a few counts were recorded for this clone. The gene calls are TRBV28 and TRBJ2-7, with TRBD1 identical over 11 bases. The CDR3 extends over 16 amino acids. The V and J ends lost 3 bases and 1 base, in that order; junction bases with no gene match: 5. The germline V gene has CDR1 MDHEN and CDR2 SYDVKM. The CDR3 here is CASSFRTGGASYEQYF. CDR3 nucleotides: TGTGCCAGCAGTTTCCGGACAGGGGGCGCTTCCTACGAGCAGTACTTC.

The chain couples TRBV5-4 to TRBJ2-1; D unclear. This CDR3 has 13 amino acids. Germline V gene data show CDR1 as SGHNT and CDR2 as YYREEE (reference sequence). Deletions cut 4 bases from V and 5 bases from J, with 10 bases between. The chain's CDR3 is CASSRTENNEQFF. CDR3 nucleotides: TGTGCCAGCAGCCGCACTGAGAACAATGAGCAGTTCTTC.

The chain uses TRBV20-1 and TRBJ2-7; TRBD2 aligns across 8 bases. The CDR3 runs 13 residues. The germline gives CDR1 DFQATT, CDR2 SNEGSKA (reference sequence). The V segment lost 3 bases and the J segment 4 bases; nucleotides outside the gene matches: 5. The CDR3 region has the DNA TGCAGTGCTAGTAGGGGACTAGGATACGAGCAGTACTTC. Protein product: CSASRGLGYEQYF.

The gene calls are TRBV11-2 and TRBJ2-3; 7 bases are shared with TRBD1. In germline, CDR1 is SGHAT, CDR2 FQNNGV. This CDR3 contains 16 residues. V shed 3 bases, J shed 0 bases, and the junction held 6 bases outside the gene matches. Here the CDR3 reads CASSLGRQGSTDTQYF. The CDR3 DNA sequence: TGTGCCAGCAGCTTGGGGAGACAGGGAAGCACAGATACGCAGTATTTT.

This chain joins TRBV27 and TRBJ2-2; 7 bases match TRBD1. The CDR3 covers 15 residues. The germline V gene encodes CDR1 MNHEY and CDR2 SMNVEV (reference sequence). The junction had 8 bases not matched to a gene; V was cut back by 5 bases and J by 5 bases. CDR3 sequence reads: CASSRRQGGTGELFF. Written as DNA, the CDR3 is TGTGCCAGCAGTCGACGACAGGGTGGGACCGGGGAGCTGTTTTTT.

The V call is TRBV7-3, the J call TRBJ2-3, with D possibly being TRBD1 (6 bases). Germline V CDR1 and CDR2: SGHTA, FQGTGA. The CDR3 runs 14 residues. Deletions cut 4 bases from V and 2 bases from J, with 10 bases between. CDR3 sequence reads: CASSSGHYTDTQYF. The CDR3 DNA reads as TGTGCCAGCAGCTCGGGACACTACACAGATACGCAGTATTTT.

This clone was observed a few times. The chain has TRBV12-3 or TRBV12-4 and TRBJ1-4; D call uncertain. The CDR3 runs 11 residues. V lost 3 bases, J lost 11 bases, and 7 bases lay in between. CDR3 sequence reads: CASSFGGKLFF. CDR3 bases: TGTGCCAGCAGTTTCGGTGGGAAACTGTTTTTT.

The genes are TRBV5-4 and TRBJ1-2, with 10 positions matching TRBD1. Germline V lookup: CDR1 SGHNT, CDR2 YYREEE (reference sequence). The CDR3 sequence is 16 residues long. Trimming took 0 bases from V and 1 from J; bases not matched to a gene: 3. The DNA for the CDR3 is TGTGCCAGCAGCTTGGGACAGGGGGCGTTTAACTATGGCTACACCTTC. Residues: CASSLGQGAFNYGYTF.

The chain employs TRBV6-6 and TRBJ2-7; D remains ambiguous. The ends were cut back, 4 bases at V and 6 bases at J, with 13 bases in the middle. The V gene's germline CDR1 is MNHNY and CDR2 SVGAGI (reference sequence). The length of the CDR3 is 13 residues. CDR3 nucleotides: TGTGCCAGCAGTTCCGGGTCCCAGAGCGAGCAGTACGTC. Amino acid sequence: CASSSGSQSEQYV.

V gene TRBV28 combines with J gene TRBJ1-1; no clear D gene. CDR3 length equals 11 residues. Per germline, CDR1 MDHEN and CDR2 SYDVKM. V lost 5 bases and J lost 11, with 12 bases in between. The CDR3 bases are TGTGCCAGCAGTAACTACCGGTGGGCTTTCTTT. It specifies CASSNYRWAFF. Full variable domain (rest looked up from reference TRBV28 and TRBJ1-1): DVKVTQSSRYLVKRTGEKVFLECVQDMDHENMFWYRQDPGLGLRLIYFSYDVKMKEKGDIPEGYSVSREKKERFSLILESASTNQTSMYLCASSNYRWAFFGQGTRLTVV.

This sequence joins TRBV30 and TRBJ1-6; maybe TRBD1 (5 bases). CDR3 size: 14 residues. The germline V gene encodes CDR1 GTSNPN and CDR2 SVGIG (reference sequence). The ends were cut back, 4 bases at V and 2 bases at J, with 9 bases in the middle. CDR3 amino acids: CAWKPGPYNSPLHF. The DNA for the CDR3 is TGTGCCTGGAAACCGGGACCCTATAATTCACCCCTCCACTTT.

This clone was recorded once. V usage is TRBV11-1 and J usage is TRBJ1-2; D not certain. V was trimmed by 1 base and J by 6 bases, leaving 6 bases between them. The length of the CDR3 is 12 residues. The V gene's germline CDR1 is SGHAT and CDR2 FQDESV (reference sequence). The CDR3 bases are TGTGCCAGCAGCTTAGGACAAGATGGCTACACCTTC. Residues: CASSLGQDGYTF.